The T cell receptor (beta chain) under discussion was sequenced for a study of naive and memory T cell subsets. This clonotype was counted many times. Germline V gives CDR1 SGHTA, CDR2 FQGNSA. The CDR3 covers 15 residues. V dropped 1 base and J dropped 5; count of bases not matched to a gene: 6. The treatment denotes: skin biopsy from PPD injection site in Mantoux-positive individual. An oligonucleotide containing a UMI was ligated to the 3' end of TCR cDNA. Individuals with a positive Mantoux test gave biopsies from PPD-injected skin. Input was about 1 to 1,100 ng of DNase-treated total RNA without cell sorting. Four PCR rounds used nested alpha and beta constant region primers plus the SP2 primer. From the UMI-ligation and nested PCR reads, TCRdb called clonotypes with MiXCR, one entry per CDR3 protein. Of over 13,000 distinct CDR3 sequences in the sample, 4.5% to 6.5% were seen once.

The sequencing used skin, collected from a tuberculin skin test site. The J gene is TRBJ2-7, the V gene TRBV7-2, with 9 bases aligning to TRBD2. This clonotype was sampled from an adult in good health. In DNA form, the CDR3 reads TGTGCCAGCAGCTTAGTCTGGCGGGGGGGCCACGAGCAGTACTTC. The encoded protein is CASSLVWRGGHEQYF.